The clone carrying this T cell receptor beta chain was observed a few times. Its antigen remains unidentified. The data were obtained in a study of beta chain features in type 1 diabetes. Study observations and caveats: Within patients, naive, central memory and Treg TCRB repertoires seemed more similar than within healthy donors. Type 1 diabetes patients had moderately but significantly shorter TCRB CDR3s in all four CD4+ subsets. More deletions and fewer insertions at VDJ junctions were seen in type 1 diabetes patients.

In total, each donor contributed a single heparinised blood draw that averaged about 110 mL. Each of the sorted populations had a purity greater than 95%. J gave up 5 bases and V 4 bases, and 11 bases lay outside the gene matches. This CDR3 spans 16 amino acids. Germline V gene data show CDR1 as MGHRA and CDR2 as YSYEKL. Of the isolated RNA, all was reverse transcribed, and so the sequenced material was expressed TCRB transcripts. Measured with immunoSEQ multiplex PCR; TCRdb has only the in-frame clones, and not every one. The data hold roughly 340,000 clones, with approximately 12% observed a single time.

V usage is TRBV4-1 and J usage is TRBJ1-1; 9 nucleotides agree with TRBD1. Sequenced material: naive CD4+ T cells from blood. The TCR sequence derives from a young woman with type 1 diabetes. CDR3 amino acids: CASSPGGTGMWTEAFF. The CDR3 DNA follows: TGCGCCAGCAGCCCTGGGGGGACAGGGATGTGGACTGAAGCTTTCTTT.